The source of this T cell receptor beta chain is a study of CXCR3-negative and CXCR3-positive naive CD8 T cells. Whole-study results and caveats: Memory CD8+ T cell repertoires were far less diverse than both naive subsets. Comparison of naive subsets found surface CD5 to be comparable, and TCR strength was inferred on the basis of TRB CDR3 properties.

Every CD8+ T cell subset underwent triplicate sorting at about 300,000 cells apiece. By phenotype, naive CD8+ T cells were CD45RO-CCR7+CD27+CD95-. Per the germline V gene, CDR1 is LNHDA and CDR2 is SQIVND (reference sequence). The CDR3 is 15 residues long. Preparation of TRB cDNA libraries relied on 5' RACE carrying UMI labels. No DNA is given; TCRdb re-called the 5' RACE reads and lists each CDR3 protein once. Listed are about 130,000 distinct CDR3 sequences; 0.29% falls within the top ten. As to this clonotype: Its antigen is not known.

The TCR comes from a human donor in good health. Some clones in this sample may be carry-over from other donors' samples. Material: naive CXCR3- CD8+ T cells from blood. Sample subset: CD45RO-CCR7+CD27+CD95- naive CD8+ T cells lacking CXCR3 (TNR3-). The V and J genes are TRBV19 and TRBJ2-1; TCRdb's D call of TRBD2 is untestable without DNA. CDR3 region: CASSISASGRNEQFF.